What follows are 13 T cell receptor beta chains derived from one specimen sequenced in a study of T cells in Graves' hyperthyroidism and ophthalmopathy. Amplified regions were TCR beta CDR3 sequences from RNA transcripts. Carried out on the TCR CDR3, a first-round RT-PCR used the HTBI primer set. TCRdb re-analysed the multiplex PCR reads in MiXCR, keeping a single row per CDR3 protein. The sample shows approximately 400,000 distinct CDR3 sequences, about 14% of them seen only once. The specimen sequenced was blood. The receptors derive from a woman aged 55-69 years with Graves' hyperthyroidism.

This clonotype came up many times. CDR3 protein: CASPGGRNEKLFF. Written as DNA, the CDR3 is TGTGCCAGCCCCGGCGGACGTAATGAAAAACTGTTTTTT. The gene calls are TRBV28 and TRBJ1-4; D is unclear. CDR1 and CDR2 (germline): MDHEN, SYDVKM. Trimming cost V 8 bases and J 4 bases, with 11 bases left between them. CDR3 length: 13 amino acids.

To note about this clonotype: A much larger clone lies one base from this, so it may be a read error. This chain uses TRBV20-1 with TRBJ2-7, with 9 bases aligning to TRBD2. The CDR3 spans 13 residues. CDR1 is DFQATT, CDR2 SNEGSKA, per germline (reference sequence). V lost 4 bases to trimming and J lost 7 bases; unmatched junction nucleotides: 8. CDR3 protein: CSATGLAGNEQYF. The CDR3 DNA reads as TGCAGTGCTACGGGACTAGCTGGGAATGAGCAGTACTTC.

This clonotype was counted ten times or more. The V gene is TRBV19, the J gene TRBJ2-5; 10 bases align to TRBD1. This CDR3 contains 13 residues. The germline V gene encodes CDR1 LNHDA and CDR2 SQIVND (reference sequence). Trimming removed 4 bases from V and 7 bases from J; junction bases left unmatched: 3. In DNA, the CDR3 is TGTGCCAGTAGTAGGGACAGGGGTGCGACCCAGTACTTC. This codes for CASSRDRGATQYF.

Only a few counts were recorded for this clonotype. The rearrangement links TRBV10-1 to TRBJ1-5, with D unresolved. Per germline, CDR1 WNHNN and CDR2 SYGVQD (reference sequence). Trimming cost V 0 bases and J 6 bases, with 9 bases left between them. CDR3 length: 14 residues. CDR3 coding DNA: TGCGCCAGCAGTGAGTCAGGCCTCGGTCAGCCCCAGCATTTT. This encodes CASSESGLGQPQHF.

CDR3 residues: CSALSGRARPDTQYF. CDR3 nucleotide sequence: TGCAGTGCTCTTAGCGGGAGGGCCCGCCCAGATACGCAGTATTTT. The chain couples TRBV20-1 to TRBJ2-3, with 11 bases aligning to TRBD2. The junction had 8 bases not matched to a gene; V was cut back by 5 bases and J by 4 bases. This CDR3 contains 15 residues. Germline V gene sequence: CDR1 DFQATT, CDR2 SNEGSKA (reference sequence).

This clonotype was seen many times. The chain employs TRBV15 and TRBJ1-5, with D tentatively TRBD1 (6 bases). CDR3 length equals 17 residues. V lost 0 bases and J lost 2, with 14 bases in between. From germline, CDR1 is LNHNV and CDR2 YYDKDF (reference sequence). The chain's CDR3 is CATSRDLTGSGNQPQHF. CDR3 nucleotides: TGTGCCACCAGCAGAGATTTAACAGGGTCGGGCAATCAGCCCCAGCATTTT.

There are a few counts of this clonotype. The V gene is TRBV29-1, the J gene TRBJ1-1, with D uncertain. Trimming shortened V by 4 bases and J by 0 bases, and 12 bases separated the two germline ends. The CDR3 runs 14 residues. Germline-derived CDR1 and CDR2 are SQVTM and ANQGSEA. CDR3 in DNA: TGCAGCGTTGCCTCTAGGGCGATGAACACTGAAGCTTTCTTT. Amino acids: CSVASRAMNTEAFF.

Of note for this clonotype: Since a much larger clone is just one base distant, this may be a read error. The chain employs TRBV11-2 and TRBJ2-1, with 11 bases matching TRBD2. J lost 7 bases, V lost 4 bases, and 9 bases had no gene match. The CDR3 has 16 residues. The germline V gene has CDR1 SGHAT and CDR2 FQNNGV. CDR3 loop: CASSSTRSGGVNEQFF. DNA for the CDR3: TGTGCCAGCAGCTCGACCCGTAGCGGGGGGGTGAATGAGCAGTTCTTC. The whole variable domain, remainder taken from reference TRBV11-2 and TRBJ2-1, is EAGVAQSPRYKIIEKRQSVAFWCNPISGHATLYWYQQILGQGPKLLIQFQNNGVVDDSQLPKDRFSAERLKGVDSTLKIQPAKLEDSAVYLCASSSTRSGGVNEQFFGPGTRLTVL.

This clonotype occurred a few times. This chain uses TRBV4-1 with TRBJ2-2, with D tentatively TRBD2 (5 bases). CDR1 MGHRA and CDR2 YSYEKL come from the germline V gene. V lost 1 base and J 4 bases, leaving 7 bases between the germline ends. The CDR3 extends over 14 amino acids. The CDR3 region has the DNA TGCGCCAGCAGCCAAGCCCGGGGCACCGGGGAGCTGTTTTTT. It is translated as CASSQARGTGELFF.

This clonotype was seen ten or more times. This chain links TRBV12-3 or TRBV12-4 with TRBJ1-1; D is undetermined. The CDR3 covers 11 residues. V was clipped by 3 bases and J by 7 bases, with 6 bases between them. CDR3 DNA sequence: TGTGCCAGCAGTTTCTATAGTGAAGCTTTCTTT. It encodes CASSFYSEAFF.

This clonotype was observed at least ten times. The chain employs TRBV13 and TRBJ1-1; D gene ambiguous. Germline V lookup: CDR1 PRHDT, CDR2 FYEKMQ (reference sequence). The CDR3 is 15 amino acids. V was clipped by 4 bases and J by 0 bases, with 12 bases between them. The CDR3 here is CASSWTQRVNTEAFF. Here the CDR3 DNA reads TGTGCCAGCAGCTGGACTCAGAGAGTGAACACTGAAGCTTTCTTT.

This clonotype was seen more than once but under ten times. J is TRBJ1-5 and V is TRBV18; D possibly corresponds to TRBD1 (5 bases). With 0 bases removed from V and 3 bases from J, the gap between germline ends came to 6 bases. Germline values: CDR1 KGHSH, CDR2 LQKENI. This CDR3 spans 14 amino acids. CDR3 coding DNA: TGTGCCAGCTCACCACCGGGGACCAATCAGCCCCAGCATTTT. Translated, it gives CASSPPGTNQPQHF.

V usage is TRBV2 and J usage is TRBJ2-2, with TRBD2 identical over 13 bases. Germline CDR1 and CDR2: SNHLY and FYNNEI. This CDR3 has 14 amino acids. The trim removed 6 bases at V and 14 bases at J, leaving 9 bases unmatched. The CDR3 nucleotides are TGTGCCAGCAGCCGATTCGGACTAGCGGGAGTTCTGTTTTTT. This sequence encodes CASSRFGLAGVLFF.